This T cell receptor beta chain stems from a study of T cells in Graves' hyperthyroidism and ophthalmopathy (dated by TCRdb to between 2018 and 2021). Broadly, across the study: Peripheral blood samples were taken at the time of initial diagnosis, prior to any treatment. An independent validation cohort of around 19 hyperthyroidism patients and 17 patients who later progressed to ophthalmopathy tested prospective prediction of ophthalmopathy. According to the paper, TCR Vbeta CDR3 sequencing was carried out on some 130 peripheral blood samples, which came from 40 to 45 ophthalmopathy, under 85 hyperthyroidism and 17 progressor patients. For training and testing, the 80 to 100 patients in the discovery cohort were randomly divided in a 7:3 ratio. To identify distinguishing TCR V-J signatures, a discovery cohort of around 100 patients was used, comprising under 45 with Graves' ophthalmopathy and roughly 60 with stable Graves' hyperthyroidism. Once sampling was done, hyperthyroidism patients were given methimazole at a starting dose of 30 mg daily, whereas ophthalmopathy patients were given high-dose intravenous methylprednisolone. The study also compared thyroid tissue and blood T-cell repertoires from five or six Graves' hyperthyroidism patients.

The TCR beta CDR3 regions were amplified from the RNA transcripts. A first-round RT-PCR of the TCR CDR3 used the HTBI primer set with the Qiagen OneStep RT-PCR kit. Libraries were constructed in a second round of multiplex PCR, after which size selection and purification were carried out. Paired-end sequencing of the libraries was performed with 100 bp reads on an Illumina HiSeq2000. On the authors' methods: Raw data were processed with SOAPnuke, discarding reads with adapters, uncalled bases, mean Phred below 15, or no exact constant-primer or identifier match. COPE v1.2.5 was used to merge high-quality paired reads, and clonotypes were defined as unique nucleotide sequences. MiTCR v1.1 was used to align clonotypes to the IMGT TRBV, TRBD and TRBJ reference segments. Analysis was restricted to V-J combinations with a frequency above 0.0001, which covered 98% to 99.2% of repertoires. The TCS score was defined as F50 (clonal expansion) divided by E x V (chaos), with BLOSUM62-based TCRdist calculated between CDR3 peptides within each V-J. Welch's t-statistics and random forest reduced approximately 520 V-J features to around 14, which were used in a naive Bayes classifier (R e1071). The public reads were reprocessed in TCRdb via fastp at Q25 and MiXCR, keeping in-frame beta chains. For every CDR3 protein sequence, its rows merge into one entry that carries the most common genes and DNA. The V and J calls shown here were made by TCRdb, not taken from the authors' results. The sample table shows approximately 370,000 distinct CDR3 sequences, and 15% are seen once. The ten largest clones add up to 32% of the sample.

This clonotype was detected a few times. The antigen it binds to is not known. Base-call qualities are not available, and no considerably larger clone is one nucleotide away. The paper as a whole reports these results and caveats: Most expanded thyroid clonotypes (frequency above 0.001) were also detected in blood, suggesting blood repertoires may reflect thyroid immune responses. In validation, the model predicted progression to ophthalmopathy with roughly 70% sensitivity and approximately 74% specificity, a median of about 6 months before onset. In cross-validation, a model built on a 13 V-J signature told ophthalmopathy apart from stable hyperthyroidism with approximately 91% sensitivity and roughly 83% specificity, and in testing the same model reached 80%/75%. Sample size was not statistically predetermined, and investigators were not blinded to group allocation.

Graves' hyperthyroidism was defined as stable when no progression to ophthalmopathy occurred over 18 months of follow-up. Hyperthyroidism patients were newly diagnosed, with disease duration under 2 months, and aged 18 to 65 years. The study excluded patients with uncontrolled infections, other autoimmune diseases, pregnancy or lactation. Diagnoses relied on clinical symptoms, serum thyroxine and TRAb, thyroid ultrasound and orbital computed tomography. Ficoll-Paque density gradient centrifugation was used to isolate PBMCs from around 10 ml of fresh peripheral blood. Trizol reagent was used to extract total RNA, and RNA quality was then checked on an Agilent 2100 Bioanalyzer. CDR1 is given as GTSNPN and CDR2 as SVGIG, both from the germline V gene (reference sequence). The CDR3 covers 15 residues, taking in both the cysteine and the phenylalanine. CDR3 DNA is the only sequence kept; it has 45 bases, read in frame from the first base. V and J are truncated by 0 bases and 0 bases respectively, leaving an intervening sequence of 12 bases.

The clonotype originates from a woman aged 25 to 39 with Graves' hyperthyroidism. The sequence is built from TRBV30 and TRBJ2-7; the D segment could be TRBD2, given 5 matching bases. Material for sequencing was blood. For the CDR3, the sequence is CAWSVQGLASYEQYF. In nucleotide form, the sequence is TGTGCCTGGAGTGTACAAGGGCTAGCCTCCTACGAGCAGTACTTC.